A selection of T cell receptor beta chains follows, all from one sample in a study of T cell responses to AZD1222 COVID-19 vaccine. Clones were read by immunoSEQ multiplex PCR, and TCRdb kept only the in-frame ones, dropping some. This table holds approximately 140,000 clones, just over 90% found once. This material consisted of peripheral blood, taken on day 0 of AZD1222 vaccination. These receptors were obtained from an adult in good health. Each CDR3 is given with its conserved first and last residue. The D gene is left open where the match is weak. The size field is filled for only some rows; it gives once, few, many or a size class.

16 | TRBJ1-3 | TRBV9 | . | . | TGTGCCAGCAGCTTCCGCAAATCTAGCTCTGGAAACACCATATATTTT | CASSFRKSSSGNTIYF
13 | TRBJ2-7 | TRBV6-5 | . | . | TGTGCCAGCAAGCGGCGAGGGGGTAGCGAGCAGTACTTC | CASKRRGGSEQYF
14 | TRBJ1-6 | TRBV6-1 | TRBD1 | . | TGTGCCAGCAGTGAAGCGACAGGGAATTCACCCCTCCACTTT | CASSEATGNSPLHF
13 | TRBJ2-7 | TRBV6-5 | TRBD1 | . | TGTGCCAGCAGGCCTACAGGGGGCTACGAGCAGTACTTC | CASRPTGGYEQYF
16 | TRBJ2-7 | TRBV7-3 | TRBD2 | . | TGTGCCAGCAGCTCCTCCGGGACTAGGGGGGTGGGCGAGCAGTACTTC | CASSSSGTRGVGEQYF
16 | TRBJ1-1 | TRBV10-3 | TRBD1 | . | TGTGCCATCAGTGAGTCGACCGGACAGGTGAACACTGAAGCTTTCTTT | CAISESTGQVNTEAFF
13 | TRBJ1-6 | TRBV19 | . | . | TGTGCCAGCCAGACAGGTCTGGGTTCACCCCTCCACTTT | CASQTGLGSPLHF
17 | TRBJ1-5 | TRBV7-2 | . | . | TGTGCCAGCAGCTCCACGACCCGGGGTCGGGGCAATCAGCCCCAGCATTTT | CASSSTTRGRGNQPQHF
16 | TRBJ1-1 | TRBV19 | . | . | TGTGCCAGTAGTATAGTTCCGGAGGGCTGGGGGACTGAAGCTTTCTTT | CASSIVPEGWGTEAFF
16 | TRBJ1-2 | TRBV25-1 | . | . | TGTGCCAGCAGTGAAGGGGGCCCTGGCGTGGACTATGGCTACACCTTC | CASSEGGPGVDYGYTF
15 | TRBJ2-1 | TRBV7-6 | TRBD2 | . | TGTGCCAGCAGTTCCCGGAACGGGAGGGACAATGAGCAGTTCTTC | CASSSRNGRDNEQFF
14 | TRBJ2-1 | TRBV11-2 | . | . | TGTGCCAGCAGCTCAATAACTAGTTACAATGAGCAGTTCTTC | CASSSITSYNEQFF
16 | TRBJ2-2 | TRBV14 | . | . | TGTGCCAGCAGCCCCACACAGGTTGCTAACACCGGGGAGCTGTTTTTT | CASSPTQVANTGELFF
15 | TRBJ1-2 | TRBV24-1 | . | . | TGTGCCACCCAATCGTCCGGGTCGGGCAACTATGGCTACACCTTC | CATQSSGSGNYGYTF
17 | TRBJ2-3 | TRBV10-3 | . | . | TGTGCCATCAGTGGGGCCGTGGACAGTTCTAGCACAGATACGCAGTATTTT | CAISGAVDSSSTDTQYF
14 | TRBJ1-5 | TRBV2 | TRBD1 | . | TGTGCCAGCAGTGCGGACAGGGCCAATCAGCCCCAGCATTTT | CASSADRANQPQHF
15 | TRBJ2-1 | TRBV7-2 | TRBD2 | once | TGTGCCAGCAGCTTAGTGGCGGGGGGGATCAATGAGCAGTTCTTC | CASSLVAGGINEQFF
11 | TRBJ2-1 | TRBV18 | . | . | TGTGCCAGCTCCCACATGGATGAGCAGTTCTTC | CASSHMDEQFF
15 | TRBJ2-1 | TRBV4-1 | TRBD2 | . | TGCGCCCGCAGCCCGACGGGTAGCGGGAGTGGTAAGCAGTTCTTC | CARSPTGSGSGKQFF
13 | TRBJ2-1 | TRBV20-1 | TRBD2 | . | TGCAGTGCTAGTAGCGGGAACTACAATGAGCAGTTCTTC | CSASSGNYNEQFF
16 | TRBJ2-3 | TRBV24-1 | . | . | TGTGCCACCAGTGATTTCGTCCGGGGTGGCACAGATACGCAGTATTTT | CATSDFVRGGTDTQYF
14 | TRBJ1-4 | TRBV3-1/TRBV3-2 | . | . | TGTGCCAGCAGCAGAGGGGCGGCTAATGAAAAACTGTTTTTT | CASSRGAANEKLFF
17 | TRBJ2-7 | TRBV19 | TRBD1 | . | TGTGCCAGTAGTGGATCGGTTGACAGGGGAGTATTCTACGAGCAGTACTTC | CASSGSVDRGVFYEQYF
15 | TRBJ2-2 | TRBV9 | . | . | TGTGCCAGCAGCGTTCAGGGGATTGTCCCCGGGGAGCTGTTTTTT | CASSVQGIVPGELFF
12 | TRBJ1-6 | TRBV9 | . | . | TGTGCCCGTGGACTGGAAAATTCACCCCTCCACTTT | CARGLENSPLHF
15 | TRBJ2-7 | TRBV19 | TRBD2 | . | TGTGCCAGTAGTAGAGGGACTAGCGGGAGGGACGAGCAGTACTTC | CASSRGTSGRDEQYF
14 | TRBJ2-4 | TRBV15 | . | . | TGTGCCACCAGCAGCTACCAAGCCAAAAACATTCAGTACTTC | CATSSYQAKNIQYF
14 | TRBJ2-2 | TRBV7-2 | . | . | TGTGCCAGCAGCTCGTGGATGGACACCGGGGAGCTGTTTTTT | CASSSWMDTGELFF
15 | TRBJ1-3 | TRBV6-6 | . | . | TGTGCCAGCAGTTATGACAGGAGCTCTGGAAACACCATATATTTT | CASSYDRSSGNTIYF
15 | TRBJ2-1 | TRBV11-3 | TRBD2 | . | TGTGCCAGCAGCTTAGATTCGTTGCGGGAGAGGGTTCTGTTCTTC | CASSLDSLRERVLFF
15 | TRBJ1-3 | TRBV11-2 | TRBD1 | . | TGTGCCAGCAGTCCGGGACAGGCCTCTGGAAACACCATATATTTT | CASSPGQASGNTIYF
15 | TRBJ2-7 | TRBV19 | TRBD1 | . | TGTGCCAGTAGGGACAGGGGTTGGAGCTCCTACGAGCAGTACTTC | CASRDRGWSSYEQYF
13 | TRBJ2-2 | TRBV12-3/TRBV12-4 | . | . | TGTGCCAGCAGTTTAATTTTCTCCGGGGAGCTGTTTTTT | CASSLIFSGELFF
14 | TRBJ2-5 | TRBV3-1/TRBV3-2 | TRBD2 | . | TGTGCCAGCAGCCAAGTGGGGAGGGTAGAGACCCAGTACTTC | CASSQVGRVETQYF
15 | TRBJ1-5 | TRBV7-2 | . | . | TGTGCCAGCAGCTTAGTAGACAGTAGCAATCAGCCCCAGCATTTT | CASSLVDSSNQPQHF
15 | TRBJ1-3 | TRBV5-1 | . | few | TGCGCCAGCCACCTGACAGGAAACTCTGGAAACACCATATATTTT | CASHLTGNSGNTIYF
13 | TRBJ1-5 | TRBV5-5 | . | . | TGTGCCAGCAGCTGGGACAGCAATCAGCCCCAGCATTTT | CASSWDSNQPQHF
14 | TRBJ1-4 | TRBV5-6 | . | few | TGTGCCAGCAGCTGGGGCCAGCTGGATGAAAAACTGTTTTTT | CASSWGQLDEKLFF
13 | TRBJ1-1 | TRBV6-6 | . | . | TGTGCCAGCAGTTACGAGGTTCCTAAGGGGGCTTTCTTT | CASSYEVPKGAFF
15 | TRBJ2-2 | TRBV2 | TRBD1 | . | TGTGCCAGCAGTGAGGACAGGGTGCACACCGGGGAGCTGTTTTTT | CASSEDRVHTGELFF
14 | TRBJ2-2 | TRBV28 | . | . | TGTGCCAGCACCCAGTCAGGGCTTGGGGGGGAGCTGTTTTTT | CASTQSGLGGELFF
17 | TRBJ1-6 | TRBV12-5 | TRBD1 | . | TGTGCTAGTGGTTTGGCCGGGACAGGGAATGGGCATTCACCCCTCCACTTT | CASGLAGTGNGHSPLHF
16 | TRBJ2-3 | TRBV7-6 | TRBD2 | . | TGTGCCAGCAGCTTCACTAGCGGGCGTAACACAGATACGCAGTATTTT | CASSFTSGRNTDTQYF
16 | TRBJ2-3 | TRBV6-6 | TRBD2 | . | TGTGCCAGCAGAACGAGGACTAGCGGGAGCACAGATACGCAGTATTTT | CASRTRTSGSTDTQYF
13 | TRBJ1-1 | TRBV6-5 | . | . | TGTGCCAGCGCACGGGACATGAACACTGAAGCTTTCTTT | CASARDMNTEAFF
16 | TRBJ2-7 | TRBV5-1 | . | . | TGCGCCAGCAGCCCTTACCAGGTGGGGGCTGTTAACGAGCAGTACTTC | CASSPYQVGAVNEQYF
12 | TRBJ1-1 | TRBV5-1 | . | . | TGCGCCAGCAGCGTTGGTTCGTATGAAGCTTTCTTT | CASSVGSYEAFF
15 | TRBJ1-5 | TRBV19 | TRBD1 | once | TGTGCCAGTAGGATTACCGGGACAGATAATCAGCCCCAGCATTTT | CASRITGTDNQPQHF
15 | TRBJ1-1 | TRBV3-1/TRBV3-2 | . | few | TGTGCCAGCAGCTCTCACGGGGGAGGATGGACTGAAGCTTTCTTT | CASSSHGGGWTEAFF
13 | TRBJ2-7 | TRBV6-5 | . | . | TGTGCCAGCAGTTACGGGGAGTCCTACGAGCAGTACTTC | CASSYGESYEQYF
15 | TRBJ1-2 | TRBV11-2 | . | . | TGTGCCAGCAGCTTAGGTGCAGGGCTTAACTATGGCTACACCTTC | CASSLGAGLNYGYTF
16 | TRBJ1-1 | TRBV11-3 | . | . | TGTGCCAGCAGCCCGAGGGGACGTCGGGGGGATCCTGAAGCTTTCTTT | CASSPRGRRGDPEAFF
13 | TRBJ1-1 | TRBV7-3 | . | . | TGTGCCAGCAGCTCGCGGGGGGGCACTGAAGCTTTCTTT | CASSSRGGTEAFF